The source of this T cell receptor beta chain is a study of blood T cell repertoires in COVID-19 (dated by TCRdb to the early 2020s). A note on the overall study: Samples from collaborators originated in the United States, Italy and Spain and spanned both the acute and convalescent phases of COVID-19. The prospective study material was composed of cDNA or gDNA derived from T cells, B-cell-depleted T cells, or PBMCs. The dataset comprised deeply sampled blood TCRbeta repertoires from subjects exposed to, actively infected with, or recovered from COVID-19. The repertoires were made available in a free public database intended to serve as a resource for research on the immune response to SARS-CoV-2. Samples were obtained from the ongoing ImmuneRACE study (first 160 participants) and from 1,200 or so subjects provided by 6 global collaborators. Sample metadata almost always included a de-identified subject ID, COVID-19 status, age in years and sex. Where available, HLA class I and class II types were taken from metadata supplied by the sample provider and were not determined by assay-based typing. On the study overall, not on this receptor specifically: Clinical and demographic metadata were provided uncurated, with the amount varying by source and participant.

The immunoSEQ Assay, a bias-controlled multiplex PCR, was used to amplify TCRbeta CDR3 regions from genomic DNA. From the authors' description of their analysis: Nucleated cell counts per sample were estimated from amplification of reference gene primers within the assay. To quantify the absolute abundance of each unique TCRbeta CDR3 rearrangement, sequence reads were collapsed and filtered. For each sample, productive Simpson clonality was calculated as the square root of Simpson's diversity index across productive rearrangements. Drawn from immuneACCESS, this table holds only the in-frame rearrangements with V and J called that TCRdb kept. Clones are partly lost; checked studies trace under half to an unresolved V gene and leave the rest unexplained. That table furnishes V, J and clone size, whereas the DNA furnished D and trimming. Here the sample has some 190,000 clones; around 88% occur a single time. Jointly, the top ten make up 1.5% of the sample.

Collaborating institutions collected whole blood in K2EDTA tubes following their own protocols. For TCRbeta analysis, collaborator samples were shipped as frozen whole blood, as isolated PBMCs, or as DNA extracted from either sample type. Of note for this clone: The specificity of this receptor is unknown. Base qualities are not recorded, but no much larger clone differs from it by a single base.

Source material: peripheral blood. The source of this sequence is a man aged 18 to 35 with active or convalescent COVID-19.

The CDR3 reads CASSIQVRASPPTDTQYF. In nucleotides, the sequence is TGTGCCAGTAGTATACAGGTGAGGGCCAGCCCGCCCACAGATACGCAGTATTTT. The rearrangement combines TRBV19 with TRBJ2-3; matching of 5 bases hints at TRBD2 as the D gene. The junction carries 20 bases between V and J, which are trimmed by 2 bases and 2 bases respectively. CDR1 is given as LNHDA and CDR2 as SQIVND, both from the germline V gene (reference sequence). There are 18 amino acids in the CDR3, from cysteine to phenylalanine inclusive. Kept here is only the CDR3 DNA, which spans 54 bases and is read in frame from base 1.